The 3 T cell receptor beta chains reported below all come from one sample, sequenced in a study of regulatory T cells in long-lasting Graves disease (dated by TCRdb to the early 2020s). The receptor library was made with multiplex PCR. Reads for this sample came from an Illumina HiSeq 4000. iRepertoire HTBI primers and Arm-PCR amplification of CDR3 regions were used to construct TCR beta libraries. TCRdb trimmed public reads at Q25 via fastp, called clones via MiXCR and kept in-frame beta chains. Under each unique CDR3 protein, matching rows form one entry showing the most common genes and DNA. The sample has about 660,000 distinct CDR3 sequences on record, 25% to 30% of them singletons. About two fifths of the sample comes from the top ten. Taken with the paper, the label for time point translates to: persistent/refractory GD, antithyroid drugs over 5 years with positive TRAb. For both TCR sequencing and RNA sequencing, RNA was extracted from PBMCs in TRIzol.

The material sequenced was peripheral blood mononuclear cells (PBMCs), taken when the disease was refractory, from a patient treated with antithyroid drugs. These receptor sequences come from a female donor with Graves disease.

J is TRBJ2-1 and V is TRBV2; 10 positions agree with TRBD2. Germline values: CDR1 SNHLY, CDR2 FYNNEI. V shed 7 bases, J shed 10 bases, and the junction held 10 bases outside the gene matches. The CDR3 covers 14 residues. CDR3 sequence (DNA): TGTGCCAGCACGGCGGTGCTAGCGGGAGAAGAGCAGTTCTTC. It is translated as CASTAVLAGEEQFF.

J is TRBJ2-2 and V is TRBV28; unclear D gene. CDR1 MDHEN and CDR2 SYDVKM come from the germline V gene. The CDR3 is made up of 16 amino acids. The V gene lost 6 bases and the J gene lost 2 bases, with 16 bases spanning the gap. In DNA, the CDR3 is TGTGCCAGCAGCCGTATGGCCACAATAAACACCGGGGAGCTGTTTTTT. Its protein product is CASSRMATINTGELFF.

This clonotype was picked up many times. J is TRBJ1-1 and V is TRBV28, with D maybe TRBD1 (5 bases). CDR1 and CDR2 (germline): MDHEN, SYDVKM. With 7 bases removed from V and 4 bases from J, the gap between germline ends came to 13 bases. This CDR3 comprises 13 residues. In nucleotides, the CDR3 is TGTGCCAGCACCGCGGGGGGTCGCACTGAAGCTTTCTTT. Its translation is CASTAGGRTEAFF.